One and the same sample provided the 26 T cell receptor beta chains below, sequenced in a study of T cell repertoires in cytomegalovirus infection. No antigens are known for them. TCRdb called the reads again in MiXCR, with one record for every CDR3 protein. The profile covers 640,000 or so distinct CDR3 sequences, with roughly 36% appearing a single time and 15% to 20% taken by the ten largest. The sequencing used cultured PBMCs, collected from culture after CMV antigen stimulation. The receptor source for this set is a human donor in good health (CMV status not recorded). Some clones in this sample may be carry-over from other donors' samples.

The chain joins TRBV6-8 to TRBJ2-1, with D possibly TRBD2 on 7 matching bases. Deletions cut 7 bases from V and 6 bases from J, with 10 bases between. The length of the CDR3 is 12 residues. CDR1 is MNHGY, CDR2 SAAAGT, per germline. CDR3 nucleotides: TGTGCCAGCATGCGGGGGCTCAATGAGCAGTTCTTC. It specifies CASMRGLNEQFF.

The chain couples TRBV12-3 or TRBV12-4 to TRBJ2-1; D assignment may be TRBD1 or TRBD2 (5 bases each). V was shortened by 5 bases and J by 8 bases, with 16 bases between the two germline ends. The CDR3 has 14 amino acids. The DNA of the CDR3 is TGTGCCAGCAGTCCCGTGAGGGGCAACTATGAGCAGTTCTTC. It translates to CASSPVRGNYEQFF.

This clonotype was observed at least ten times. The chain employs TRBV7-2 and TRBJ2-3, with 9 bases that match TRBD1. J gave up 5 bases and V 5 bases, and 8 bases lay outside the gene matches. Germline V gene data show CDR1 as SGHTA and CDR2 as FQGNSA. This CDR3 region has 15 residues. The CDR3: CASSRHRGREDTQYF. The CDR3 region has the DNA TGTGCCAGCAGCCGCCACAGGGGGCGCGAAGATACGCAGTATTTT.

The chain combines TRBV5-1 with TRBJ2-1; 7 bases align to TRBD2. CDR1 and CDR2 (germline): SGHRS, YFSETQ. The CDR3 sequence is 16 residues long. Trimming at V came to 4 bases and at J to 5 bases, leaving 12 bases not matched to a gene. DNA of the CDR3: TGCGCCAGCAGCATTGGGGCGCTAGCGGAGAACAATGAGCAGTTCTTC. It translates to CASSIGALAENNEQFF.

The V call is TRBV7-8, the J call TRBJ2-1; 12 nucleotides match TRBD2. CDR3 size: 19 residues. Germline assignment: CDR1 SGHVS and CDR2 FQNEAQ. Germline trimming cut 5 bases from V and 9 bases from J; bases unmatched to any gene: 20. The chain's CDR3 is CASSPLFRRTSGNKPEQFF. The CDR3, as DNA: TGTGCCAGCAGCCCCCTTTTTAGAAGGACTAGCGGGAACAAACCTGAGCAGTTCTTC.

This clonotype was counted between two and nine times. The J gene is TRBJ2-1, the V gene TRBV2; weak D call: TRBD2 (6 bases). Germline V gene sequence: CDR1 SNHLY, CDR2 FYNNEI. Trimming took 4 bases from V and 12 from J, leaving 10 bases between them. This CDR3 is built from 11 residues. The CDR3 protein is CASSGDGGQFF. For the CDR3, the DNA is TGTGCCAGCAGTGGAGACGGGGGGCAGTTCTTC.

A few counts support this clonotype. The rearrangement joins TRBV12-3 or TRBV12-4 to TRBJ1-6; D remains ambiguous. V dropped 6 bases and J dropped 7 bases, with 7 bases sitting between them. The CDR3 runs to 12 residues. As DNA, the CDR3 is TGTGCCAGCAGGGTTCGGAATTCACCCCTCCACTTT. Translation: CASRVRNSPLHF.

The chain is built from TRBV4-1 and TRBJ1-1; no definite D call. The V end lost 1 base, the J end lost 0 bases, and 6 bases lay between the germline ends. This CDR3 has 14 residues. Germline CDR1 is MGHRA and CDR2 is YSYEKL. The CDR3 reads CASSQAPMNTEAFF. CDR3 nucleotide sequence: TGCGCCAGCAGCCAAGCCCCAATGAACACTGAAGCTTTCTTT.

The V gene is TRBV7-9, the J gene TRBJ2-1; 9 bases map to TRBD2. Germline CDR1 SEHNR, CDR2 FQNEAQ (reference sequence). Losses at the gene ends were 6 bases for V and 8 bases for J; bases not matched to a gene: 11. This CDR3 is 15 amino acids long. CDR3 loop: CASSQTSSGIDEQFF. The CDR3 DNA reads TGTGCCAGCAGTCAGACGTCTAGCGGGATCGATGAGCAGTTCTTC.

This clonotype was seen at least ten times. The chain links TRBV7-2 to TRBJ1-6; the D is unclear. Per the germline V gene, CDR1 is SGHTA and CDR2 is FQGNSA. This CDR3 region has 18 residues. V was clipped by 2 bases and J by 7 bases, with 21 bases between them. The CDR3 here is CASSLIVMRTYPNSPLHF. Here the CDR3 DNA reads TGTGCCAGCAGCTTAATAGTGATGAGGACTTACCCCAATTCACCCCTCCACTTT.

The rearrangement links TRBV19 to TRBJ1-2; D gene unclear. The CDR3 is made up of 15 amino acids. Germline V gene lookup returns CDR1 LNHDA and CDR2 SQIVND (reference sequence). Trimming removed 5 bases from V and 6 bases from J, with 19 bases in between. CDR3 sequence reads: CASSLRNRALNGYTF. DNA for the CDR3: TGTGCCAGTAGTTTAAGGAACCGGGCCCTTAATGGCTACACCTTC.

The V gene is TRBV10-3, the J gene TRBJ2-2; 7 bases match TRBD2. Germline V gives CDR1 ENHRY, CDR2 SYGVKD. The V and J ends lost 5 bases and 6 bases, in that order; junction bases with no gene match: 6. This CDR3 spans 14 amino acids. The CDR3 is CAISSGARPGELFF. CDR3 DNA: TGTGCCATCAGTAGCGGGGCCCGGCCCGGGGAGCTGTTTTTT.

The CDR3 nucleotides are TGTGCCAGCAGTCAGGGGAGACTAGCGGGCGATAGCTCCTACGAGCAGTACTTC. Its translation: CASSQGRLAGDSSYEQYF. The chain uses TRBV2 and TRBJ2-7; the match to TRBD2 covers 10 bases. The CDR3 is 18 residues long. V dropped 5 bases and J dropped 0; count of bases not matched to a gene: 13. Germline V gene lookup returns CDR1 SNHLY and CDR2 FYNNEI.

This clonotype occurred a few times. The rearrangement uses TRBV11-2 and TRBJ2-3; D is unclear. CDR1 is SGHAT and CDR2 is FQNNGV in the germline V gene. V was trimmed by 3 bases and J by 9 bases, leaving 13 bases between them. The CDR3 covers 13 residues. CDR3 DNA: TGTGCCAGCAGCTTGGGTCAGAGTGCCACGCAGTATTTT. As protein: CASSLGQSATQYF.

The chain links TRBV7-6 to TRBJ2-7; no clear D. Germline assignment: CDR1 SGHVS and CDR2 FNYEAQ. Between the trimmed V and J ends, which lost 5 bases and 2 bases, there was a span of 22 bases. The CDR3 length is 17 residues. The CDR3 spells CASSAADSRIAAYEQYF. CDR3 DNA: TGTGCCAGCAGCGCAGCCGACTCAAGAATAGCCGCCTACGAGCAGTACTTC.

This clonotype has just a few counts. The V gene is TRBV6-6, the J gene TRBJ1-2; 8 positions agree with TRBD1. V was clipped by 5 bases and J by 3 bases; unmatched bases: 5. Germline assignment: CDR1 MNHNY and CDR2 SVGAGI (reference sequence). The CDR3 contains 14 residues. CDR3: CASSPNRGYYGYTF. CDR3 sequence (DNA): TGTGCCAGCAGTCCCAACAGGGGGTACTATGGCTACACCTTC.

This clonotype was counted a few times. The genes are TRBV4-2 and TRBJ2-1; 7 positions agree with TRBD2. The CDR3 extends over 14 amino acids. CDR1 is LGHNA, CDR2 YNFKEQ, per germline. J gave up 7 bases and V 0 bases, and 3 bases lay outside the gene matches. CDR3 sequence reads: CASSQEVLANEQFF. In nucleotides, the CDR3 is TGTGCCAGCAGCCAAGAAGTACTAGCGAATGAGCAGTTCTTC.

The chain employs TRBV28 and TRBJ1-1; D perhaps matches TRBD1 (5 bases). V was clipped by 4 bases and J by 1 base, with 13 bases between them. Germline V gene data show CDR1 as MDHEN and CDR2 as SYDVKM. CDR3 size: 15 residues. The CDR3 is CASSSREQANTEAFF. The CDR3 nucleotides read TGTGCCAGCAGTTCAAGAGAACAGGCGAACACTGAAGCTTTCTTT.

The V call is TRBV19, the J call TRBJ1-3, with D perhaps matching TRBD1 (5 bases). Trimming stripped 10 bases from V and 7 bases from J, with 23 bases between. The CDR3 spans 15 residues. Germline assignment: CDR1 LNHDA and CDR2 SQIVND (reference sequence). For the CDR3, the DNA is TGTGCCACCAGAAGTGGGGGTGAACCTTGGAACACCATATATTTT. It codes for CATRSGGEPWNTIYF.

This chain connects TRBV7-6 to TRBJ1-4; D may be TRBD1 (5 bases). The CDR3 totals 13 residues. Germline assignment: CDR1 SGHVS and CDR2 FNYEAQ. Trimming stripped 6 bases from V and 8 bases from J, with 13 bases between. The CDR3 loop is CASSKGAEEKLFF. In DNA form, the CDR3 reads TGTGCCAGCAGTAAAGGGGCGGAGGAAAAACTGTTTTTT.

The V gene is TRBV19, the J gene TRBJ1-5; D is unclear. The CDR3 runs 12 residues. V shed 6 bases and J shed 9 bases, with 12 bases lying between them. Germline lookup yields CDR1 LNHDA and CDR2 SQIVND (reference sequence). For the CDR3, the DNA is TGTGCCAGTAGGGTCCCGGTTGGGCCCCAGCATTTT. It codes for CASRVPVGPQHF. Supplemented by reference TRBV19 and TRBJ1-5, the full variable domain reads DGGITQSPKYLFRKEGQNVTLSCEQNLNHDAMYWYRQDPGQGLRLIYYSQIVNDFQKGDIAEGYSVSREKKESFPLTVTSAQKNPTAFYLCASRVPVGPQHFGDGTRLSIL.

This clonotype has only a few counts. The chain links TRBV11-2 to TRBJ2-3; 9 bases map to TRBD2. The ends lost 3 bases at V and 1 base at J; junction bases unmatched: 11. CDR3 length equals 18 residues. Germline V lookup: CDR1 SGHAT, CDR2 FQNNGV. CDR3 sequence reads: CASSFGGVAGVGTDTQYF. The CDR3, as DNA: TGTGCCAGCAGCTTTGGCGGGGTAGCGGGAGTGGGCACAGATACGCAGTATTTT.

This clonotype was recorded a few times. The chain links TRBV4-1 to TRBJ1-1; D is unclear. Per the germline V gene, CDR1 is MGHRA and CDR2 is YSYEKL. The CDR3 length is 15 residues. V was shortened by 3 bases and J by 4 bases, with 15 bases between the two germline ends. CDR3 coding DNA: TGCGCCAGCAGCCACCGAATTAGGATGGGCACTGAAGCTTTCTTT. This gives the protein CASSHRIRMGTEAFF.

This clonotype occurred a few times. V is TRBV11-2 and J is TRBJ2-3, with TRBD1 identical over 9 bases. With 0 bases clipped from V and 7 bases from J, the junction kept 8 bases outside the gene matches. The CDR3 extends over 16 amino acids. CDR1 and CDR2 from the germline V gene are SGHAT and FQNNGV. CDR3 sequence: CASSLDKGQGFYTQYF. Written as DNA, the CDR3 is TGTGCCAGCAGCTTAGATAAGGGACAGGGATTTTATACGCAGTATTTT.

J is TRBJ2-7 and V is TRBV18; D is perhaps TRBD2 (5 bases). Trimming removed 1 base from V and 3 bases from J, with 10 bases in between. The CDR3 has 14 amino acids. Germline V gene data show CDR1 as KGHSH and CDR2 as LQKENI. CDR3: CASSPLSGNYEQYF. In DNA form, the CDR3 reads TGTGCCAGCTCACCACTCAGCGGAAACTACGAGCAGTACTTC.

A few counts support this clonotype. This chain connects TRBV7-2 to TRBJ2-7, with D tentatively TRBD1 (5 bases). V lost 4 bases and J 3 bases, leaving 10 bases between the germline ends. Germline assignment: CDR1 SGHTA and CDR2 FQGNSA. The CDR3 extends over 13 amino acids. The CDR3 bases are TGTGCCAGCAGCTCCAGGACACGCTACGAGCAGTACTTC. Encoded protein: CASSSRTRYEQYF.